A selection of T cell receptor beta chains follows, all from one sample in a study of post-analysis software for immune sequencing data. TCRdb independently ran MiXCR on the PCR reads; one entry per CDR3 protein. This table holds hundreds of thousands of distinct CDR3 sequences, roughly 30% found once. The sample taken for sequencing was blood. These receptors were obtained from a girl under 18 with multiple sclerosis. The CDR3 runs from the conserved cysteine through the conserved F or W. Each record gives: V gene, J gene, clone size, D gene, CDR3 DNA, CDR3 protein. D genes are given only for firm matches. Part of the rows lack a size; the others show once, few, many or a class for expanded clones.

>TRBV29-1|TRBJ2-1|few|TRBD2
TGCAGCGTTGAAGGGGTGGAAAGCGGGAGTAGGGTTGAGCAGTTCTTC
CSVEGVESGSRVEQFF
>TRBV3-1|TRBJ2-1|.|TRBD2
TGTGCCAGCAGCCAAGTGATGACTAGCGGCAATGAGCAGTTCTTC
CASSQVMTSGNEQFF
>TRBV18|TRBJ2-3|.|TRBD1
TGTGCCAGCTCACCCCAGGTACAGGGGGTCACAGATACGCAGTATTTT
CASSPQVQGVTDTQYF
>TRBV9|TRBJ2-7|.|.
TGTGCCAGCAGCGTAGATGAGATTACGGGCCGGGAGCAGTACTTC
CASSVDEITGREQYF
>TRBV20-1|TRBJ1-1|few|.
TGCAGTGCTAGTTCGGGGGGGGCAGCTTTCTTT
CSASSGGAAFF
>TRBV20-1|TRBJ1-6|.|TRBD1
TGCAGTGCTAAAAAGCAAGGATCGGGACAGGGTATCTATTCACCCCTCCACTTT
CSAKKQGSGQGIYSPLHF
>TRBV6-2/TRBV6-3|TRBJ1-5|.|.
TGTGCCAGCAGAGCTTCCAGGGGACTACAATTTAATCAGCCCCAGCATTTT
CASRASRGLQFNQPQHF
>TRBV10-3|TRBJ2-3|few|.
TGTGCCATCAGTGAGTCGAAGGGCGGGGAGAGCGCAGATACGCAGTATTTT
CAISESKGGESADTQYF
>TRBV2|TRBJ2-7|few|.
TGTGCCAGCAGTCTACAGGGACTGAGTACGTGGGAGCAGTACTTC
CASSLQGLSTWEQYF
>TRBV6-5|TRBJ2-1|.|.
TGTGCCCGCAAACGAGAGACCCAGTTCTTC
CARKRETQFF
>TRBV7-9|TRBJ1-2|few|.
TGTGCCAGCAGCCCCCGCACGGAATATGGCTACACCTTC
CASSPRTEYGYTF
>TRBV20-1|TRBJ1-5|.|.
TGCAGTGCAGCCCCACTAGGTCAGCCCCAGCATTTT
CSAAPLGQPQHF
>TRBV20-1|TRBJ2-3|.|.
TGCAGTGCTAGAGGCTCCCTCCGACTAATCAACCAGCAGTATTTT
CSARGSLRLINQQYF
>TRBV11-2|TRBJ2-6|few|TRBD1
TGTGCCAGCAGCTTTCCAGGGGGCAACCCCGGCGTCCTGACTTTC
CASSFPGGNPGVLTF
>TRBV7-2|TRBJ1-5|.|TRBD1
TGTGCCAGCAGCTTGCGCGGGACAGGGAATCAGCCCCAGCATTTT
CASSLRGTGNQPQHF
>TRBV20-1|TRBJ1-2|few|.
TGCAGTGCTAGAGAAGGGGAGGGCTATGGCTACACCTTC
CSAREGEGYGYTF
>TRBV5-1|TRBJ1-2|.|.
TGCGCCAGCAGCGATAGGATTGATGGCTACACCTTC
CASSDRIDGYTF
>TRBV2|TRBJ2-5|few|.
TGTGCCAGCTCAACAGACAGGGGACTAGGAGAGACCCAGTACTTC
CASSTDRGLGETQYF
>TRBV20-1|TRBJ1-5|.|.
TGCAGTGCTAGATCGGGGGTCCCCCAGCATTTT
CSARSGVPQHF
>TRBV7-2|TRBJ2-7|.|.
TGTGCCAGCAGCTTAGTTCCGGCCTACGAGCAGTACTTC
CASSLVPAYEQYF
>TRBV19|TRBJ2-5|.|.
TGTGCCAGTAGTACCTGGCTAGTCCGCGCGGAGACCCAGTACTTC
CASSTWLVRAETQYF
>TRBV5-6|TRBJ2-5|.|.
TGTGCCAGCAGCTTGTTCGCTGGGACCCAGTACTTC
CASSLFAGTQYF
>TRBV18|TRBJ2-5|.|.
TGTGCCAGCTCACCCATATCCATCACCCAGGAGACCCAGTACTTC
CASSPISITQETQYF
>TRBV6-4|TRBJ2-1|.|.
TGTGCCAGCAGCAGGGGCAAGTCCTACAATGAGCAGTTCTTC
CASSRGKSYNEQFF
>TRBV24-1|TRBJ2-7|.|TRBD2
TGTGCCACCGAAATTAATAGCGGGAGTTACAATGAGCAGTACTTC
CATEINSGSYNEQYF
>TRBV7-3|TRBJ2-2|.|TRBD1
TGTGCCAGCAGCGAAGACAGGGGAGGCAAAACCGGGGAGCTGTTTTTT
CASSEDRGGKTGELFF
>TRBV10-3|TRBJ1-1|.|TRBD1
TGTGCCATCAGTGAGGCAGGGGGCCGCACTGAAGCTTTCTTT
CAISEAGGRTEAFF
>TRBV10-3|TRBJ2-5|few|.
TGTGCCATCGGACAGCTCCAAGAGACCCAGTACTTC
CAIGQLQETQYF
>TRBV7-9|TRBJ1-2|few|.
TGTGCCAGCAGCTTAGTGGTTTCTGGCTACACCTTC
CASSLVVSGYTF
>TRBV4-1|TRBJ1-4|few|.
TGCGCCAGCAGCCCAGAAGTGGGGAGGACTTGGGAAAAACTGTTTTTT
CASSPEVGRTWEKLFF
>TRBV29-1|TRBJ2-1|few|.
TGCAGCGTTGACGGACCAGCGGGCTCCTACAATGAGCAGTTCTTC
CSVDGPAGSYNEQFF
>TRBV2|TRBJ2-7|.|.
TGTGCCAGCAGCCCTCTCCCGGGACGGGACTACGAGCAGTACTTC
CASSPLPGRDYEQYF
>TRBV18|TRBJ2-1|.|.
TGTGCCAGCTCACCACCGGGACTGTTCAATGAGCAGTTCTTC
CASSPPGLFNEQFF
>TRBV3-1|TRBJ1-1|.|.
TGTGCCAGCAGCCATCAGGGAGAGAACACTGAAGCTTTCTTT
CASSHQGENTEAFF
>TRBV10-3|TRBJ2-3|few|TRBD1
TGTGCCACAGGGACAGGGGTCAACACAGATACGCAGTATTTT
CATGTGVNTDTQYF
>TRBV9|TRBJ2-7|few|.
TGTGCCAGCAGCGTAAGATCTGGGGGCCACGAGCAGTACTTC
CASSVRSGGHEQYF
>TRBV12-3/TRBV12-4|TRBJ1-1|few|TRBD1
TGTGCCAGCAGCCCCCAAGGGGGCAGCTCTGAAGCTTTCTTT
CASSPQGGSSEAFF
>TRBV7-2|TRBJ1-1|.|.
TGTGCCAGCAGCTTAGATTTGCCGGCGAACACTGAAGCTTTCTTT
CASSLDLPANTEAFF
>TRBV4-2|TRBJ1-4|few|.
TGTGCCAGCAGCCGGGGGGGGCAGGGTACAACTAATGAAAAACTGTTTTTT
CASSRGGQGTTNEKLFF
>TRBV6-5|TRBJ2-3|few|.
TGTGCCAGCAGTTCCCGGGGTGAGCCTAGCACAGATACGCAGTATTTT
CASSSRGEPSTDTQYF
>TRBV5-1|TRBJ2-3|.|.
TGCGCCAGCAGAAAAGACAGATCAGATGGTTATACGCAGTATTTT
CASRKDRSDGYTQYF
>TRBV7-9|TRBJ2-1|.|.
TGTGCCAGCAGCACCCGGGGTAGCGCGTACAATGAGCAGTTCTTC
CASSTRGSAYNEQFF
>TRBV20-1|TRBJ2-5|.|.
TGCAGTGCTAGGGACTCCTTCAATACAGAGACCCAGTACTTC
CSARDSFNTETQYF
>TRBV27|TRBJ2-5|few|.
TGTGCCAGCAGTCCCGCCGGGACCGGGAGGACCCAGTACTTC
CASSPAGTGRTQYF
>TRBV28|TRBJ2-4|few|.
TGTGCCAGCAAAATCCCGGGGTCAAACATTCAGTACTTC
CASKIPGSNIQYF
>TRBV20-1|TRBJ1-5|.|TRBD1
TGCAGTGCCAACCCGACAGGGGGGGGGACCAATAGCAATCAGCCCCAGCATTTT
CSANPTGGGTNSNQPQHF
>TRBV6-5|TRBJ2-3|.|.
TGTGCCAGCAGTTACGGGGGGGGCCCGTCAGATACGCAGTATTTT
CASSYGGGPSDTQYF
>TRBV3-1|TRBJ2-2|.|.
TGTGCCAGCAGCCCGGGACGGGGCGGCGGGGAGCTGTTTTTT
CASSPGRGGGELFF
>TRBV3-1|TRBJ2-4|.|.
TGTGCCAGCAGCCAAGACGCAGGGACCAAAAACATTCAGTACTTC
CASSQDAGTKNIQYF
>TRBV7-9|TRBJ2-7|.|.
TGTGCCAGCAGCCCCCCAGTGGACGCAACATACGAGCAGTACTTC
CASSPPVDATYEQYF
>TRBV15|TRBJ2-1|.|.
TGTGCCACCAGCAGAACAGGGACTACCCTATACAATGAGCAGTTCTTC
CATSRTGTTLYNEQFF
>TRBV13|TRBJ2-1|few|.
TGTGCCAGCAGCGGAAGGGGACCGACTTTGGATGAGCAGTTCTTC
CASSGRGPTLDEQFF
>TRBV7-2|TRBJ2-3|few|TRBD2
TGTGCCAGCAGCTTAGGAGCGGGGGCCCATAGAGGTACGCAGTATTTT
CASSLGAGAHRGTQYF
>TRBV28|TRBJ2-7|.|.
TGTGCCAGCAGCCACCGGGACTCGCTCTACGAGCAGTACTTC
CASSHRDSLYEQYF
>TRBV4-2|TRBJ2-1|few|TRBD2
TGTGCCAGCAGCCAAACTAGCGGGAGCGCCTACAATGAGCAGTTCTTC
CASSQTSGSAYNEQFF